The present T cell receptor beta chain was sequenced within a study of T cell repertoires in cytomegalovirus infection. Study-level information: Well-studied HLA-B-restricted CMV epitopes were used in the study alongside recently identified HLA-C-restricted ones. Indicated by public TCR beta signatures were CMV infection and matching HLA type. The study, taken as a whole, reports: Frequencies of public TCR beta families were cumulated, and this identified carriers of CMV plus the relevant HLA. The study found HLA-C-restricted CMV-specific TCR beta clonotypes dominating the ex vivo response.

This clonotype was counted between two and nine times. Its target is not known. TCRdb independently ran MiXCR on the reads; one entry per CDR3 protein. Of about 130,000 distinct CDR3 sequences in the sample, around 32% were seen once. Germline V lookup: CDR1 MNHEY, CDR2 SMNVEV (reference sequence). CDR3 size: 14 residues. The junction had 2 bases not matched to a gene; V was cut back by 4 bases and J by 0 bases. The source of this sequence is a human donor in good health (CMV status not recorded). Some clones in this sample may be carry-over from other donors' samples. This rearrangement joins TRBV27 to TRBJ2-7; 8 nucleotides align to TRBD1. The source material was CD8+ T cells from cultured PBMCs, sampled from culture after CMV antigen stimulation. CDR3 residues: CASSWGQASYEQYF. The CDR3, as DNA: TGTGCCAGCAGTTGGGGACAGGCCTCCTACGAGCAGTACTTC.